Below, 12 T cell receptor beta chains from the same sample are listed, as sequenced in a study of CD8 T cells in ankylosing spondylitis. Study results and caveats: Ankylosing spondylitis blood appeared to carry a characteristic TCR beta motif of several highly homologous variants.

Their recognized antigens are unknown. TCRdb independently ran MiXCR on the 5' RACE reads; one entry per CDR3 protein. Here the sample spans approximately 440,000 distinct CDR3 sequences, 17% being singletons. The sample consisted of blood, either unsorted or a sorted T cell fraction (not recorded which). Receptors were obtained from a male donor with ankylosing spondylitis.

The rearrangement uses TRBV15 and TRBJ1-1, with no clear D. V lost 4 bases to trimming and J lost 0 bases, with 6 bases between them. This CDR3 region has 13 residues. Germline lookup yields CDR1 LNHNV and CDR2 YYDKDF (reference sequence). This CDR3 is CATSKAVNTEAFF. The CDR3 nucleotides are TGTGCCACCAGCAAGGCCGTGAACACTGAAGCTTTCTTT.

The CDR3: CASSMRRDSEYGYTF. The CDR3 nucleotides are TGTGCCAGTAGTATGCGTCGGGACAGCGAGTATGGCTACACCTTC. The chain employs TRBV19 and TRBJ1-2, with 7 bases lining up with TRBD1. The CDR3 has 15 amino acids. Germline-derived CDR1 and CDR2 are LNHDA and SQIVND (reference sequence). The ends lost 3 bases at V and 5 bases at J; junction bases unmatched: 9.

This clonotype has a handful of counts. The gene calls are TRBV7-3 and TRBJ2-1, with D maybe TRBD2 (6 bases). In germline, CDR1 is SGHTA, CDR2 FQGTGA. This CDR3 has 15 amino acids. Trimming cost V 0 bases and J 7 bases, with 13 bases left between them. The chain's CDR3 is CASSLTSGEFNEQFF. The DNA of the CDR3 is TGTGCCAGCAGCTTAACTTCGGGAGAGTTTAATGAGCAGTTCTTC.

This clonotype was found a few times. This chain joins TRBV9 and TRBJ2-5; D possibly corresponds to TRBD2 (6 bases). The V gene's germline CDR1 is SGDLS and CDR2 YYNGEE. The ends were cut back, 0 bases at V and 4 bases at J, with 16 bases in the middle. This CDR3 region has 16 residues. The chain's CDR3 is CASSVATREAGETQYF. For the CDR3, the DNA is TGTGCCAGCAGCGTAGCTACCAGAGAAGCGGGAGAGACCCAGTACTTC. Full variable domain (missing parts from reference TRBV9 and TRBJ2-5): DSGVTQTPKHLITATGQRVTLRCSPRSGDLSVYWYQQSLDQGLQFLIQYYNGEERAKGNILERFSAQQFPDLHSELNLSSLELGDSALYFCASSVATREAGETQYFGPGTRLLVL.

The CDR3 DNA reads TGTGCCAGCAGTCCAGGGGACAGGGTATGGGTAGAGCAGTTCTTC. This codes for CASSPGDRVWVEQFF. The chain employs TRBV12-3 or TRBV12-4 and TRBJ2-1; 9 nucleotides line up with TRBD1. Trimming took 5 bases from V and 10 from J; bases not matched to a gene: 12. The CDR3 length is 15 residues.

The rearrangement joins TRBV6-1 to TRBJ1-2; 7 bases are shared with TRBD1. Per germline, CDR1 MNHNS and CDR2 SASEGT. J was trimmed by 5 bases and V by 8 bases; bases with no gene match: 5. The CDR3 is made up of 12 amino acids. The CDR3 sequence is CASGQVLYGYTF. CDR3 nucleotides: TGTGCCAGCGGACAGGTCCTGTATGGCTACACCTTC.

V usage is TRBV2 and J usage is TRBJ1-1; D perhaps matches TRBD1 (5 bases). The length of the CDR3 is 15 residues. Germline V gives CDR1 SNHLY, CDR2 FYNNEI. V was cut by 6 bases and J by 6 bases, with 20 bases left in between. CDR3 DNA: TGTGCCAGCAGCGGGTTTTGGGGGAAGGGCGCTGAAGCTTTCTTT. It yields the protein CASSGFWGKGAEAFF.

This clonotype was counted a few times. The rearrangement uses TRBV6-6 and TRBJ1-2; TRBD1 matches 7 bases. With 10 bases clipped from V and 7 bases from J, the junction kept 9 bases outside the gene matches. The CDR3 totals 12 residues. Germline CDR1 and CDR2: MNHNY and SVGAGI (reference sequence). CDR3 in DNA: TGTGCCACCACCAGAGGACAGGCTGGCTACACCTTC. Protein sequence: CATTRGQAGYTF.

This clonotype occurred a few times. This sequence joins TRBV5-1 and TRBJ1-1, with D perhaps TRBD1 (6 bases). V was cut by 0 bases and J by 5 bases, with 14 bases left in between. The germline V gene has CDR1 SGHRS and CDR2 YFSETQ. CDR3 length: 15 residues. CDR3: CASSLVAGEGTEAFF. CDR3 sequence (DNA): TGCGCCAGCAGCTTGGTGGCAGGGGAGGGGACTGAAGCTTTCTTT.

This clonotype has more than one count but fewer than ten. The chain recombines TRBV6-1 with TRBJ2-7; D ambiguous. Trimming left V 6 bases short and J 5 bases short, with 14 bases between. The CDR3 is 13 amino acids. CDR1 is MNHNS and CDR2 is SASEGT in the germline V gene. The CDR3 bases are TGTGCCAGCAGCTCCCCCCGGACCCACGAGCAGTACTTC. As protein: CASSSPRTHEQYF.

The V and J genes are TRBV7-9 and TRBJ1-5; tentative D call: TRBD1 (5 bases). Per germline, CDR1 SEHNR and CDR2 FQNEAQ (reference sequence). CDR3 length equals 13 residues. Between the trimmed V and J ends, which lost 5 bases and 7 bases, there was a span of 12 bases. The CDR3 loop is CASSEGRGQPQHF. CDR3 DNA sequence: TGTGCCAGCAGCGAAGGAAGGGGACAGCCCCAGCATTTT.

The V call is TRBV6-1, the J call TRBJ2-7, with D tentatively TRBD1 (6 bases). V was clipped by 6 bases and J by 1 base, with 16 bases between them. The CDR3 totals 15 residues. Germline V gene lookup returns CDR1 MNHNS and CDR2 SASEGT. DNA for the CDR3: TGTGCCAGCAGCCTCACGGGACAACAGTCCTACGAGCAGTACTTC. Translating it yields CASSLTGQQSYEQYF.